These 15 T cell receptor beta chains were all obtained from the same sample, sequenced in a study of beta chain features in type 1 diabetes (dated by TCRdb to the late 2010s). General conclusions and limits of the study: In all four CD4+ subsets, TCRB CDR3 length was moderately but significantly shorter in type 1 diabetes patients.

The library was generated by the immunoSEQ multiplex PCR assay. All of the isolated RNA was reverse transcribed with the High Capacity cDNA Reverse Transcription Kit, so expressed TCRB transcripts were sequenced. What TCRdb holds here is the immuneACCESS table cut down to in-frame rearrangements. Part of the clones is not present; checked against another copy, under half of the missing clones reflect an unresolved V gene, and the others are unexplained. Counted in this sample were hundreds of thousands of clones; around an eighth of them appeared once. The ten largest clones take up approximately 0.022% of the sample. Antigen specificity for these receptors is unknown. Sequences were obtained from naive CD4+ T cells from blood. This specimen's cell subset or site label, per the study, means: true naive CD4+ T cells. Receptors were obtained from a man aged 18 to 35 with type 1 diabetes.

The V gene is TRBV5-1, the J gene TRBJ1-2; D not certain. This CDR3 comprises 13 residues. V gave up 4 bases and J gave up 8 bases, with 15 bases separating them. The germline CDR1 and CDR2 sequences are SGHRS and YFSETQ. CDR3 in amino acids: CASSPNYIGGYTF. The DNA for the CDR3 is TGCGCCAGCAGCCCTAACTATATTGGAGGCTACACCTTC.

This rearrangement joins TRBV9 to TRBJ1-5; a possible D gene is TRBD1 (6 bases). The V end lost 4 bases, the J end lost 7 bases, and 15 bases lay between the germline ends. Per germline, CDR1 SGDLS and CDR2 YYNGEE. This CDR3 is 14 amino acids long. The CDR3 DNA reads TGTGCCAGCAGCCCCTATGGGGGCGGCCAGCCCCAGCATTTT. Amino acids: CASSPYGGGQPQHF.

V gene TRBV29-1 combines with J gene TRBJ1-1; D unclear. V was cut by 4 bases and J by 0 bases, with 24 bases left in between. Germline V gene sequence: CDR1 SQVTM, CDR2 ANQGSEA. The CDR3 runs 18 residues. The CDR3: CSVAPAVDNFWLNTEAFF. The CDR3 DNA sequence: TGCAGCGTTGCCCCAGCTGTTGACAACTTCTGGTTGAACACTGAAGCTTTCTTT.

Points on this clone: A much larger clone is a single base away; this may be a read error. Within the sample, other DNA sequences also encode this same CDR3. This chain links TRBV28 with TRBJ2-7, with TRBD1 matching 7 bases. Trimming at V came to 4 bases and at J to 0 bases, leaving 0 bases not matched to a gene. Germline V gene sequence: CDR1 MDHEN, CDR2 SYDVKM. The CDR3 extends over 13 amino acids. DNA for the CDR3: TGTGCCAGCAGTTGGGACAGCTCCTACGAGCAGTACTTC. Its protein is CASSWDSSYEQYF.

There are a few counts of this clone. The rearrangement links TRBV6-6 to TRBJ1-5, with D possibly matching TRBD1 (5 bases). Trimming took 8 bases from V and 5 from J, leaving 22 bases between them. This CDR3 region has 16 residues. Germline V gives CDR1 MNHNY, CDR2 SVGAGI (reference sequence). This CDR3 reads CASRNPRSGGDQPQHF. The DNA of the CDR3 is TGTGCCAGCCGGAACCCCCGGTCGGGGGGTGATCAGCCCCAGCATTTT.

This clone has a handful of counts. This chain connects TRBV10-3 to TRBJ1-2; D gene uncertain. The ends were cut back, 2 bases at V and 4 bases at J, with 5 bases in the middle. The CDR3 is 12 residues long. CDR1 and CDR2 (germline): ENHRY, SYGVKD. The CDR3: CAISEHSYGYTF. The CDR3 region has the DNA TGTGCCATCAGTGAGCACAGCTATGGCTACACCTTC.

This clone has a handful of counts. The gene calls are TRBV6-1 and TRBJ2-5; TRBD1 agrees at 7 bases. CDR1 is MNHNS, CDR2 SASEGT, per germline. J was trimmed by 3 bases and V by 6 bases; bases with no gene match: 10. The CDR3 loop spans 15 amino acids. This CDR3 reads CASSQGVTAKETQYF. Here the CDR3 DNA reads TGTGCCAGCAGCCAGGGGGTGACAGCCAAAGAGACCCAGTACTTC.

V gene TRBV29-1 combines with J gene TRBJ1-1; 9 positions agree with TRBD1. Trimming took 6 bases from V and 1 from J; bases not matched to a gene: 3. Looked up from germline, CDR1 is SQVTM and CDR2 is ANQGSEA. The CDR3 covers 13 residues. For the CDR3, the DNA is TGCAGCGTCCTGGGACAGGGGAACACTGAAGCTTTCTTT. Translation gives CSVLGQGNTEAFF.

This clone was observed a handful of times. J is TRBJ2-3 and V is TRBV29-1; 8 bases align to TRBD2. The length of the CDR3 is 15 residues. Per the germline V gene, CDR1 is SQVTM and CDR2 is ANQGSEA. V dropped 5 bases and J dropped 5; count of bases not matched to a gene: 12. The CDR3 sequence: CSVRKTSARVDTQYF. The CDR3 DNA follows: TGCAGCGTTCGTAAGACTAGCGCCCGGGTAGATACGCAGTATTTT.

The V and J genes are TRBV4-1 and TRBJ1-2, with unresolved D. Germline V CDR1 and CDR2: MGHRA, YSYEKL. There are 15 residues in the CDR3. V was shortened by 4 bases and J by 2 bases, with 14 bases between the two germline ends. Here the CDR3 DNA reads TGCGCCAGCAGCCCGTCCCTGAGGGAAAACTATGGCTACACCTTC. It is translated as CASSPSLRENYGYTF.

This clone was seen more than once but under ten times. V usage is TRBV6-6 and J usage is TRBJ1-1, with a weak D call TRBD1 (5 bases). This CDR3 contains 13 residues. The V and J ends lost 8 bases and 5 bases respectively, with 15 bases between them. CDR1 and CDR2 from the germline V gene are MNHNY and SVGAGI (reference sequence). CDR3 sequence reads: CASEVGRGTEAFF. The CDR3 DNA reads as TGTGCCAGCGAGGTGGGGCGGGGGACTGAAGCTTTCTTT.

This clone occurred a few times. CDR3 region: CAWSETGAWGYTF. For the CDR3, the DNA is TGTGCCTGGAGTGAGACAGGGGCATGGGGCTACACCTTC. The chain has TRBV30 and TRBJ1-2; 8 bases are a match to TRBD1. This CDR3 region has 13 residues. CDR1 is GTSNPN, CDR2 SVGIG, per germline (reference sequence). V shed 1 base, J shed 8 bases, and the junction held 6 bases outside the gene matches.

The chain carries TRBV2 and TRBJ1-1; D unclear. The CDR3 extends over 14 amino acids. V shed 7 bases and J shed 0 bases, with 12 bases lying between them. Germline V CDR1 and CDR2: SNHLY, FYNNEI. The CDR3 sequence: CASMISGLNTEAFF. CDR3 DNA sequence: TGTGCCAGCATGATAAGCGGCCTGAACACTGAAGCTTTCTTT.

This clone was picked up a small number of times. The rearrangement joins TRBV7-2 to TRBJ2-2; D gene unclear. V shed 5 bases and J shed 5 bases, with 15 bases lying between them. Germline CDR1 reads SGHTA; CDR2 reads FQGNSA. This CDR3 comprises 15 residues. Here the CDR3 DNA reads TGTGCCAGCAGCCCCCGATCATCCGGGACCGGGGAGCTGTTTTTT. It specifies CASSPRSSGTGELFF.

The J gene is TRBJ2-1, the V gene TRBV5-4, with no clear D. V was pared by 3 bases and J by 8 bases, with 0 bases between. The CDR3 loop spans 9 amino acids. CDR1 and CDR2 from the germline V gene are SGHNT and YYREEE (reference sequence). This chain's CDR3 is CASSYEQFF. CDR3 DNA: TGTGCCAGCAGCTATGAGCAGTTCTTC.